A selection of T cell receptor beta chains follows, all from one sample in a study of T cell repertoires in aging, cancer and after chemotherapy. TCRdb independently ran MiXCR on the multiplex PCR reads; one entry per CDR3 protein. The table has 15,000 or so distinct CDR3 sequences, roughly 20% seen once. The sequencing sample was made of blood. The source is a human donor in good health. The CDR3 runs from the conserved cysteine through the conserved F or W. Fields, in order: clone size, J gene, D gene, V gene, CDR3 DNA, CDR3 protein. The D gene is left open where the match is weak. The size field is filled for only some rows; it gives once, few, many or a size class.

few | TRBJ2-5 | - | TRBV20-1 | TGCAGTGCTAGAGATCGGCATTTCGAGACCCAGTACTTC | CSARDRHFETQYF
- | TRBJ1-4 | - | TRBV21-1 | TGTGCCAGCCTTCATTCGGGACCTAATGAAAAACTGTTTTTT | CASLHSGPNEKLFF
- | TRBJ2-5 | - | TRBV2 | TGTGCCAGCAGGGCGGCGCGCCTACAAGAGACCCAGTACTTC | CASRAARLQETQYF
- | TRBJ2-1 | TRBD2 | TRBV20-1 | TGCAGTGCTAGCGCAATAGCGGGGATCAATGAGCAGTTCTTC | CSASAIAGINEQFF
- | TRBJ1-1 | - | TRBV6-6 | TGTGCCAGCAGCCTAGACAGGCAAGTGACTGAAGCTTTCTTT | CASSLDRQVTEAFF
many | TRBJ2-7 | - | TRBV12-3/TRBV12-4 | TGTGCCAGCAGTTTAACGGGACCGACCTACGAGCAGTACTTC | CASSLTGPTYEQYF
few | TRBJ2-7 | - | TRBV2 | TGTGCCAGCAGTGAAGCTGGCGACAGGCGCGATTTGTTCGAGCAGTACTTC | CASSEAGDRRDLFEQYF
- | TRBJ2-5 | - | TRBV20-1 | TGCAGTGCTGGGGGGAGAGCAGACCAAGAGACCCAGTACTTC | CSAGGRADQETQYF
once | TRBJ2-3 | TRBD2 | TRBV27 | TGTGCCAGCAGCGACAGGACTAGCGGGGGTTACACAGATACGCAGTATTTT | CASSDRTSGGYTDTQYF
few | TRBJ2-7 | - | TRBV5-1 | TGCGCCAGCAGGGATTTAGACGGGGCCCTAGGTGAGCAGTACTTC | CASRDLDGALGEQYF
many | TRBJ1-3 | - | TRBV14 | TGTGCCAGCAGCCAAGCCACACACTCTGGAAACACCATATATTTT | CASSQATHSGNTIYF
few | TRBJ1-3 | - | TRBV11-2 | TGTGCCAGCAGCTTAAATCCGGGAGAGTACTCTGGAAACACCATATATTTT | CASSLNPGEYSGNTIYF
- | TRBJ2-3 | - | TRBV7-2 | TGTGCCAGCAGCTTAGCATTACTGCCGTCAGATACGCAGTATTTT | CASSLALLPSDTQYF
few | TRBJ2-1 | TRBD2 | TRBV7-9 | TGTGCCAGCAGCTTAGAGACTAGCGGGGGCAATGAGCAGTTCTTC | CASSLETSGGNEQFF
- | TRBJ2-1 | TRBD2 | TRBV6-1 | TGTGCCAGCAGTGACTGGGGGGGCTCCTACAATGAGCAGTTCTTC | CASSDWGGSYNEQFF
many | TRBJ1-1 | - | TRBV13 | TGTGCCAGCAGCCCAAGAGGGGAGGGAGACACTGAAGCTTTCTTT | CASSPRGEGDTEAFF
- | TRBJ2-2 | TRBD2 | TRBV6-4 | TGTGCCAGCAGTACAGGCGGGGGGAACACCGGGGAGCTGTTTTTT | CASSTGGGNTGELFF
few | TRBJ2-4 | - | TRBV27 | TGTGCCAGCTCCCAGGGAGACGGCATTCAGTACTTC | CASSQGDGIQYF
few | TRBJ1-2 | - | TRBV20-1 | TGCAGTGCTAGACGGGCCGGGGTTTACTATGGCTACACCTTC | CSARRAGVYYGYTF
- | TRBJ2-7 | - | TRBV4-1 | TGCGCCAGCAGCCCCCACCGGGAATCCTACGAGCAGTACTTC | CASSPHRESYEQYF